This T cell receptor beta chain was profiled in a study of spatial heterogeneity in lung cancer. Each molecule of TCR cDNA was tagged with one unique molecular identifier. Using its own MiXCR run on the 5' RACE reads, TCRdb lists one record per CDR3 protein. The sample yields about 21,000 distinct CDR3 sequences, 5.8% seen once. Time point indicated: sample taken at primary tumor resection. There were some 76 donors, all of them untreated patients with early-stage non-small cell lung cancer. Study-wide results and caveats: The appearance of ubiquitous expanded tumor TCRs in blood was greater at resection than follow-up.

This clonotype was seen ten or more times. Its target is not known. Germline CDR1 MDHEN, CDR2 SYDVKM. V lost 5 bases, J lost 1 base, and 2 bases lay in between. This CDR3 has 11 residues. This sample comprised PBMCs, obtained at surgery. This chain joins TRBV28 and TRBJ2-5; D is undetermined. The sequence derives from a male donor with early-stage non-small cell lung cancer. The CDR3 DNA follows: TGTGCCAGCAGTGCCCAAGAGACCCAGTACTTC. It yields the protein CASSAQETQYF.